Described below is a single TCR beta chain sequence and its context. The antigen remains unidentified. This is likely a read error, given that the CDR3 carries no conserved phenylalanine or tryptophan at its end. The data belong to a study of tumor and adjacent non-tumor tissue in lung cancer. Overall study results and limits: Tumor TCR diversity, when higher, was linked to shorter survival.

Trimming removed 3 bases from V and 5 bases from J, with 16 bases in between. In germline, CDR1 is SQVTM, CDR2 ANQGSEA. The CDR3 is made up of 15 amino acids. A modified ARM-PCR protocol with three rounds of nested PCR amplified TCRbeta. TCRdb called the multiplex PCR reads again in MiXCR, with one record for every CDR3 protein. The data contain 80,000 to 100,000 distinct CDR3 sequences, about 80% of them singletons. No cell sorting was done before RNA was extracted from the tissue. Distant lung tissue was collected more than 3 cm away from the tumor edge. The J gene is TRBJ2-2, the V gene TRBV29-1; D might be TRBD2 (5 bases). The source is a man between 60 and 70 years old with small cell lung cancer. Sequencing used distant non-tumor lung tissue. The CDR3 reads CSVDVAGGWTGELFL. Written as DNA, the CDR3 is TGCAGCGTTGATGTGGCGGGTGGGTGGACCGGGGAGCTGTTTCTT.